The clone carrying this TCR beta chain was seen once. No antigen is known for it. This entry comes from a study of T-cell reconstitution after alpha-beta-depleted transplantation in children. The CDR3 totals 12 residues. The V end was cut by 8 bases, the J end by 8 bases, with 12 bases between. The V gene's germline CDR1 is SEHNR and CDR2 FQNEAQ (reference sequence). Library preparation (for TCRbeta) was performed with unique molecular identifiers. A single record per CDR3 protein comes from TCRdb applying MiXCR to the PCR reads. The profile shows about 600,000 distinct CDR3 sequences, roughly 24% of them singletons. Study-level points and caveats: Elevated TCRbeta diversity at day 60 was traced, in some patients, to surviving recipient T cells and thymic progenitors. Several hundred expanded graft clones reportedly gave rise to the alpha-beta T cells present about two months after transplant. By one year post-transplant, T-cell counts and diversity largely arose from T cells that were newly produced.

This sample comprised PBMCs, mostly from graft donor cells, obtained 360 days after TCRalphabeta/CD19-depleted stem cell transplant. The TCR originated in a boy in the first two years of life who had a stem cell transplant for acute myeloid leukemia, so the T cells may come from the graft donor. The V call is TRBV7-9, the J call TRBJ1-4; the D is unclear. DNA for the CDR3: TGTGCCAGCGGGCTGCAGGAGGAAAAACTGTTTTTT. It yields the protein CASGLQEEKLFF.